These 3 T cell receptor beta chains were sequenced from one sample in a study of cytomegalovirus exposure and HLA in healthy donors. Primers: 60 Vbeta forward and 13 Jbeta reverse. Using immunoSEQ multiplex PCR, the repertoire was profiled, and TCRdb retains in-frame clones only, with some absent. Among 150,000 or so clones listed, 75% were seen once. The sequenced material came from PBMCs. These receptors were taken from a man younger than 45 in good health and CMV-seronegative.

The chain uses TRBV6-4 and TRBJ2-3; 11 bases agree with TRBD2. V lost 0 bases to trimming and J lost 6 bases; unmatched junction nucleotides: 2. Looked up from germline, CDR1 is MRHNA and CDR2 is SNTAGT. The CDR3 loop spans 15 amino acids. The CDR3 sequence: CASSDSSGGADTQYF. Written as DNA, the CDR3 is TGTGCCAGCAGTGACTCTAGCGGGGGGGCGGATACGCAGTATTTT.

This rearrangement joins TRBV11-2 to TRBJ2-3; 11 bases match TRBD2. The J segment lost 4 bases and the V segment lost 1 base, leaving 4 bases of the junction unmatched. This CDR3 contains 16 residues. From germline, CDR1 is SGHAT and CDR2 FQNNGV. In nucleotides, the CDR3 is TGTGCCAGCAGCTTAGTGGCTAGCGGGGGGCCAGATACGCAGTATTTT. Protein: CASSLVASGGPDTQYF.

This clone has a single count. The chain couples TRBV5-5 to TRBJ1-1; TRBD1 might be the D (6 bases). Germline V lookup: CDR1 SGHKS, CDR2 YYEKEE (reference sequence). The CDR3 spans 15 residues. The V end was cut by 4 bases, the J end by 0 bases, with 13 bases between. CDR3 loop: CASSPHQGMNTEAFF. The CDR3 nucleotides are TGTGCCAGCAGCCCACACCAGGGGATGAACACTGAAGCTTTCTTT.